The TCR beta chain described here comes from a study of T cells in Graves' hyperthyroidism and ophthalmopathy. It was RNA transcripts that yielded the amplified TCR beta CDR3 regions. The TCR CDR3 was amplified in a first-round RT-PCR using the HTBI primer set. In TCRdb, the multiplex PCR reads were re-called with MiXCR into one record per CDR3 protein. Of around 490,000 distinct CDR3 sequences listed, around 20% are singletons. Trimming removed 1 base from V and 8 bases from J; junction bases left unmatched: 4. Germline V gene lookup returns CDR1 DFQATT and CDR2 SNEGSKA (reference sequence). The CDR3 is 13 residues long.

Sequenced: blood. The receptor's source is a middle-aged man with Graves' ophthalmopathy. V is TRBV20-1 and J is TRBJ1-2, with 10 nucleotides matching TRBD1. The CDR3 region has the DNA TGCAGTGCTAGAGTTTGGGACAGGGGAGGCTACACCTTC. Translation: CSARVWDRGGYTF.